These T cell receptor beta chains were read from a single sample in a study of cytomegalovirus exposure and HLA in healthy donors. Clones were read by immunoSEQ multiplex PCR, and TCRdb kept only the in-frame ones, dropping some. The sample has more than 200,000 clones, about 85% seen once. Sequenced sample: PBMCs. The receptors here all came from a human donor in good health. CDR3s leave out the opening cysteine and the closing phenylalanine or tryptophan. Part of the rows lack a size; the others show once, few, many or a class for expanded clones.

abundance	v_gene	CDR3aa
NA	TRBV7-2	ASSSPGVGVAGVLDTQY
NA	TRBV5-5	ASSSHRLLSYEQY
NA	TRBV19	ASSLFPVSSYEQY
once	TRBV19	ATLAGFTDTQY
NA	TRBV5-1	ASSFRDYRQETQY
NA	TRBV6-5	ASRPLVTGGYEQY
NA	TRBV5-4	ASSAWTSGRISDTQY
NA	TRBV6-5	ASRTTGEREQY
NA	TRBV5-8	ASSPTGRAQY
NA	TRBV19	ASSAGDDTEAF
NA	TRBV7-8	ASSLAGTGESYEQY
NA	TRBV11-3	ASSLTGVGMNEQF
NA	TRBV13	ASSQGVNTEAF
NA	TRBV2	ASRGLARETQY
once	TRBV4-1	ASSQDQTTGFTEAF
NA	TRBV4-1	ASSSRGGVGGNSPLH